A selection of T cell receptor beta chains follows, all from one sample in a study of early T cells in non-severe SARS-CoV-2 infection. MiXCR, run by TCRdb on the 5' RACE reads, gives a single entry per CDR3 protein. Among tens of thousands of distinct CDR3 sequences listed, 8.5% to 10% were seen once. Sequencing was done on a sample of whole blood. The receptor source for this set is an adult who was a healthcare worker with PCR-confirmed SARS-CoV-2 infection or an uninfected control (not recorded which). Both conserved end residues are part of each CDR3. Fields, in order: clone size, V gene, J gene, D gene, CDR3 protein, CDR3 DNA. A D gene is named only where the DNA matches it firmly. Size tells how often a clone was seen (once, few, many) or the class of an expanded clone, and some rows leave it out.

>-|TRBV6-1|TRBJ2-7|-
CASSTGPSYEQYF
TGTGCCAGCAGCACCGGGCCTTCATACGAGCAGTACTTC
>medium-sized|TRBV7-8|TRBJ2-7|TRBD2
CASSLSGSVYEQYF
TGTGCCAGCAGCCTTAGCGGGAGCGTGTACGAGCAGTACTTC
>-|TRBV7-2|TRBJ2-1|-
CASSLGPGAYNEQFF
TGTGCCAGCAGCTTAGGACCGGGAGCGTACAATGAGCAGTTCTTC
>many|TRBV10-2|TRBJ2-5|-
CASSDQGGGGETQYF
TGCGCCAGCAGTGATCAGGGGGGCGGCGGAGAGACCCAGTACTTC
>many|TRBV9|TRBJ2-3|-
CASSTSRDSSTDTQYF
TGTGCCAGCAGCACTAGCCGGGACAGTAGCACAGATACGCAGTATTTT
>-|TRBV20-1|TRBJ2-7|-
CSASRTYEQYF
TGCAGTGCTAGCAGGACCTACGAGCAGTACTTC
>-|TRBV20-1|TRBJ2-1|-
CSASYHAGNYNEQFF
TGCAGTGCTAGTTATCACGCGGGAAACTACAATGAGCAGTTCTTC
>few|TRBV27|TRBJ1-6|-
CASSFLNSPLHF
TGTGCCAGCAGTTTCCTAAATTCACCCCTCCACTTT
>-|TRBV7-9|TRBJ2-7|TRBD2
CASSLTSGTYEQYF
TGTGCCAGCAGCTTGACTAGCGGAACCTACGAGCAGTACTTC
>-|TRBV6-5|TRBJ2-4|-
CASSRALAKNIQYF
TGTGCCAGCAGTAGGGCCCTAGCCAAAAACATTCAGTACTTC
>many|TRBV5-6|TRBJ1-1|-
CASSLGPEAFF
TGTGCCAGCAGCTTGGGACCTGAAGCTTTCTTT
>many|TRBV7-3|TRBJ2-5|-
CASSQGTQETQYF
TGTGCCAGCAGCCAAGGTACCCAAGAGACCCAGTACTTC
>many|TRBV20-1|TRBJ1-1|-
CSGSHLGTEAFF
TGCAGTGGTAGTCACTTGGGCACTGAAGCTTTCTTT
>few|TRBV3-1|TRBJ2-1|-
CASSQMGEQFF
TGTGCCAGCAGCCAAATGGGTGAGCAGTTCTTC
>many|TRBV28|TRBJ1-1|-
CASSPPVLNTEAFF
TGTGCCAGCAGCCCACCGGTCTTGAACACTGAAGCTTTCTTT
>many|TRBV7-8|TRBJ2-1|-
CASSLLGSGVENEQFF
TGTGCCAGCAGCTTACTTGGTAGTGGGGTCGAGAATGAGCAGTTCTTC
>many|TRBV9|TRBJ2-7|TRBD2
CASSAGGLAYEQYF
TGTGCCAGCAGCGCCGGAGGACTAGCTTACGAGCAGTACTTC
>-|TRBV28|TRBJ2-7|TRBD2
CASSLGTSGEQYF
TGTGCCAGCAGTCTAGGGACTAGCGGTGAGCAGTACTTC
>-|TRBV3-1|TRBJ2-1|TRBD1
CASSQEGQDNEQFF
TGTGCCAGCAGCCAAGAGGGACAGGACAATGAGCAGTTCTTC
>few|TRBV19|TRBJ1-5|-
CASKDPKNQPQHF
TGTGCCAGTAAAGACCCTAAAAATCAGCCCCAGCATTTT
>many|TRBV27|TRBJ2-5|-
CASSSVDQETQYF
TGTGCCAGCAGCTCAGTGGACCAAGAGACCCAGTACTTC
>-|TRBV20-1|TRBJ1-1|-
CSAKREQLWYTEAFF
TGCAGTGCTAAGAGAGAACAGTTATGGTACACTGAAGCTTTCTTT
>many|TRBV28|TRBJ2-7|-
CASSLLYLAEQYF
TGTGCCAGCAGTTTACTATATCTAGCGGAGCAGTACTTC
>many|TRBV14|TRBJ2-2|TRBD2
CASSQEWTSGRAFAGELFF
TGTGCCAGCAGCCAAGAATGGACTAGCGGGAGGGCCTTTGCCGGGGAGCTGTTTTTT
>many|TRBV7-2|TRBJ1-5|TRBD1
CASSLGGDRRIQPQHF
TGTGCCAGCAGCTTAGGTGGGGACAGGAGAATTCAGCCCCAGCATTTT
>-|TRBV19|TRBJ2-7|-
CASSKLTSSSYEQYF
TGTGCCAGTAGCAAACTTACTAGCAGTTCCTACGAGCAGTACTTC
>many|TRBV6-5|TRBJ1-2|-
CASSYLFRDFGGYTF
TGTGCCAGCAGTTACCTATTCCGGGACTTCGGGGGCTACACCTTC
>-|TRBV20-1|TRBJ2-3|-
CSASALPSFVDTQYF
TGCAGTGCTAGTGCGCTCCCAAGTTTTGTGGATACGCAGTATTTT
>-|TRBV24-1|TRBJ2-3|-
CATSRGLSTDTQYF
TGTGCCACCAGTCGCGGACTAAGCACAGATACGCAGTATTTT
>many|TRBV11-2|TRBJ2-2|TRBD2
CASSTGLAENTGELFF
TGTGCCAGCAGCACGGGACTAGCGGAGAACACCGGGGAGCTGTTTTTT
>many|TRBV28|TRBJ2-7|TRBD1
CATARGRTPYEQYF
TGTGCCACTGCTAGGGGGCGAACACCCTACGAGCAGTACTTC
>once|TRBV20-1|TRBJ2-2|TRBD2
CSAQTLAGGPGGELFF
TGCAGTGCACAAACACTAGCGGGAGGGCCCGGCGGGGAGCTGTTTTTT
>-|TRBV7-7|TRBJ2-3|-
CASSLGEADTQYF
TGTGCTAGCAGCTTAGGCGAGGCAGATACGCAGTATTTT
>-|TRBV14|TRBJ2-2|-
CASSKRISAFGNTGELFF
TGTGCCAGCAGCAAAAGAATCAGTGCTTTTGGGAACACCGGGGAGCTGTTTTTT
>few|TRBV2|TRBJ2-5|-
CASCVGHRETQYF
TGTGCCAGCTGTGTGGGACATCGAGAGACCCAGTACTTC
>-|TRBV10-3|TRBJ2-1|TRBD1
CAISGPGGAYNEQFF
TGTGCCATCAGTGGGCCAGGGGGCGCTTACAATGAGCAGTTCTTC
>many|TRBV7-9|TRBJ2-2|-
CASSFGRGTGELFF
TGTGCCAGCAGCTTCGGTCGAGGGACCGGGGAGCTGTTTTTT
>many|TRBV6-5|TRBJ1-2|-
CASSYRAGNYGYTF
TGTGCCAGCAGTTACCGGGCCGGAAACTATGGCTACACCTTC
>many|TRBV7-9|TRBJ1-1|-
CASTLGPFEAFF
TGTGCCAGCACTTTGGGGCCCTTTGAAGCTTTCTTT
>many|TRBV7-9|TRBJ1-1|-
CASSLLHTNTEAFF
TGTGCCAGCAGCTTACTACATACGAACACTGAAGCTTTCTTT
>-|TRBV24-1|TRBJ2-1|-
CVTSRNNEQFF
TGTGTCACCAGTCGGAACAATGAGCAGTTCTTC
>many|TRBV28|TRBJ1-5|-
CASGPRRQPQHF
TGTGCCAGTGGACCCAGACGTCAGCCCCAGCATTTT
>few|TRBV6-6|TRBJ1-1|TRBD1
CASSYGQGGNTEAFF
TGTGCCAGCAGTTACGGACAGGGGGGGAACACTGAAGCTTTCTTT
>many|TRBV5-1|TRBJ2-1|TRBD2
CATKGLAGGLNEQFF
TGCGCCACCAAAGGACTAGCGGGAGGGCTTAATGAGCAGTTCTTC
>-|TRBV6-2/TRBV6-3|TRBJ2-3|-
CASTPQWSTDTQYF
TGTGCCAGCACCCCCCAGTGGAGCACAGATACGCAGTATTTT
>-|TRBV14|TRBJ2-1|TRBD2
CASSLKQGLAGYGSSYNEQFF
TGTGCCAGCAGCCTAAAGCAGGGACTAGCGGGATACGGCAGCTCCTACAATGAGCAGTTCTTC